Sequencing of this T cell receptor (beta chain) was carried out in a study of cytomegalovirus exposure and HLA in healthy donors. Study details: Researchers found that less than 90% of some 400 genotyped donors fell within the Caucasian-associated ancestry cluster.

Overall study results and limits: Most TCR beta V segments were productive about 87% or about 30% of the time in an earlier analysis. One later analysis reportedly identified an Asian-associated ancestry cluster that showed fewer N-insertions than the approximately 700-donor mean.

CDR1 is SGHAT, CDR2 FQNNGV, per germline. The V end lost 6 bases, the J end lost 5 bases, and 17 bases lay between the germline ends. This CDR3 is built from 16 residues. The PCR made use of 60 Vbeta and 13 Jbeta primers. Sequencing used immunoSEQ multiplex PCR; TCRdb keeps in-frame clones, though not all of them. This sample contains around 36,000 clones. Concerning this clone: Its cognate antigen is unknown.

Sequenced material: PBMCs. The rearrangement uses TRBV11-2 and TRBJ1-6; D is perhaps TRBD1 (6 bases). The clonotype originates from a woman aged 25 to 39 in good health and CMV-seropositive. CDR3 bases: TGTGCCAGCAGATGGGGGCTTGGGCAGGATAATTCACCCCTCCACTTT. Its protein product is CASRWGLGQDNSPLHF.